These T cell receptor beta chains were read from a single sample in a study of tumor and adjacent non-tumor tissue in lung cancer. TCRdb processed the multiplex PCR reads anew with MiXCR; each CDR3 protein has one entry. The profile shows approximately 110,000 distinct CDR3 sequences, more than 70% of them singletons. The sequencing input was lung tumor tissue. The receptors here all came from a woman in her fifties or sixties with non-small cell lung cancer. Both conserved end residues are part of each CDR3. Fields, in order: D gene, V gene, clone size, J gene, CDR3 DNA, CDR3 protein. The D gene is left open where the match is weak. The listing skips clone size in some rows; elsewhere it reads once, few, many or a size class.

NA,TRBV28,few,TRBJ1-2,TGTGCCAGCAGCCATTCTACGGATGGCTACACCTTC,CASSHSTDGYTF
NA,TRBV6-2/TRBV6-3,once,TRBJ2-7,TGTGCCAGCAGTTACCAAAGGTATGGGCAGTACTTC,CASSYQRYGQYF
NA,TRBV11-2,NA,TRBJ2-3,TGTGCCAGCAGCCTGGAGGTTACGGTCACAGATACGCAGTGTTTT,CASSLEVTVTDTQCF
NA,TRBV4-1,NA,TRBJ1-2,TGCACCAGCAGCCAACTGGACGGGCCTTATGGCTACACCTTC,CTSSQLDGPYGYTF
NA,TRBV20-1,NA,TRBJ2-5,TGCAGTGCCCCAAAGGTTGTGGAGACGCAGAACTTC,CSAPKVVETQNF
TRBD2,TRBV2,NA,TRBJ2-5,TGTGCCAGCACCATGGGGAGGGCTCGGGAGACCCAGTACTTC,CASTMGRARETQYF
NA,TRBV20-1,few,TRBJ2-1,TGCAGTGCTAGAGAAGACCACCGCTCTTACAATGAGCAGTTCTTC,CSAREDHRSYNEQFF
NA,TRBV6-6,many,TRBJ1-4,TGTGCCAGCAGTCCCCAGACAGGTCCTAATGAAAAACTGTTTTTT,CASSPQTGPNEKLFF
NA,TRBV20-1,NA,TRBJ2-1,TGCAGTGCTCACTGGACGCACAATGAGCAGTTCTTC,CSAHWTHNEQFF
NA,TRBV7-6,NA,TRBJ2-1,TGTGCCAGCAGCATAGACTCCACCTACAATGAGCAGTTCTTC,CASSIDSTYNEQFF
NA,TRBV29-1,many,TRBJ2-5,TGCAGCGGCGGCGTAGGGGGGGAGACCCAGTACTTC,CSGGVGGETQYF
NA,TRBV11-2,NA,TRBJ2-1,TGTGCCAGCAGCCGACCGGGACAAGGGGCAAATGAGCAGTTCTTC,CASSRPGQGANEQFF
NA,TRBV11-3,NA,TRBJ2-1,TGTGCCAGCAGCTTAGCAAGGGAGAACTACAATGAGCAGTTCTTC,CASSLARENYNEQFF
NA,TRBV20-1,many,TRBJ1-2,TGCAGTGCTAGAGAGTCCGGGGAGAACTATGGCTACACCTTC,CSARESGENYGYTF
NA,TRBV10-3,once,TRBJ2-2,TGTGCCGGCCGGCTAGAGGGTGTCGGGGAGCTGTTTTTT,CAGRLEGVGELFF
NA,TRBV4-2,NA,TRBJ2-1,TGTGCCAGCAGCCAAGCAGGATTAGTGGGAAACAATGAGCAGTTCTTC,CASSQAGLVGNNEQFF
TRBD2,TRBV6-2/TRBV6-3,once,TRBJ2-1,TGTGCCAGCAGTGCCCCCTGGACTAGCGGGAGGGTGACCTACAATGAGCAGATCTTC,CASSAPWTSGRVTYNEQIF
NA,TRBV12-3/TRBV12-4,NA,TRBJ2-4,TGTGCCAGCACTTTCAGGGGAGACGCTAAAAACATTCAGTACTTC,CASTFRGDAKNIQYF
NA,TRBV28,many,TRBJ1-6,TGTGCCAGCAGTTTAGGTTTGGAGCTCAATTCACCCCTCCACTTT,CASSLGLELNSPLHF
NA,TRBV28,NA,TRBJ2-3,TGTGCCACCAGTCCTGGGGACTCGCGCCTAGATACGCAATATTTT,CATSPGDSRLDTQYF
TRBD1,TRBV4-2,NA,TRBJ2-2,TGTGTCAGCAGCCAGGGCGGACAGGGGGGGGCCGGGGAGCTATTTTTT,CVSSQGGQGGAGELFF
NA,TRBV11-2,NA,TRBJ1-2,TGTGCCAGCAGCTTGGTTCTGGGGGCCGGCTATGGCTACACCTTC,CASSLVLGAGYGYTF
NA,TRBV5-6,NA,TRBJ2-1,TGTGCCAGCAGCTTTGGCGGTGGGCCCTACAATGAGCAGTTCTTC,CASSFGGGPYNEQFF
TRBD1,TRBV5-6,NA,TRBJ2-7,TGTACCAACAGCAGGGGCAGGGGGCCCTACGAGCAGTACTTC,CTNSRGRGPYEQYF
NA,TRBV6-1,NA,TRBJ2-3,TGTGCTAGCAGTGAAGCAGAAGCAACAGAAACGCAGTATTTT,CASSEAEATETQYF
NA,TRBV20-1,NA,TRBJ2-7,TGCGGTGCTAGAGTTTCATCGAGCTCCTACGAGCAGTACTTC,CGARVSSSSYEQYF
NA,TRBV6-1,NA,TRBJ1-3,TGTACCAGTAGTCGCGGACCAACTGGTGGAAACACCATATATTTT,CTSSRGPTGGNTIYF